The following is a T cell receptor beta chain sequence with its context. A junction end diverges from the germline sequence, so it may reflect a read error. The data derive from a study of blood T cells in healthy people across ages. Per germline, CDR1 DFQATT and CDR2 SNEGSKA (reference sequence). The CDR3 contains 12 residues. A second PCR of about 6 to 11 cycles used a sample-barcoded 5' primer and a J-beta primer mix. TCRdb passed the 5' RACE reads through MiXCR, listing each CDR3 protein once. Here the sample spans some 890,000 distinct CDR3 sequences, 25% to 30% being singletons. The same sample was also used in a study of T cells of mothers and their children.

The rearrangement uses TRBV20-1 and TRBJ2-7; 9 bases are a match to TRBD1. The receptor comes from a woman between 35 and 50 years old in good health. What was sequenced was blood. The CDR3 DNA reads as TGCAGTGCTCCTGACAGGGGGGTTGAGCCGTACTTC. This codes for CSAPDRGVEPYF.